This passage covers 17 T cell receptor beta chains from one sample sequenced in a study of T-cell reconstitution after alpha-beta-depleted transplantation in children. During its preparation, the TCRbeta library received unique molecular identifiers. In TCRdb, the PCR reads were re-called with MiXCR into one record per CDR3 protein. The sample shows 700,000 or so distinct CDR3 sequences, under 15% of them seen only once. Here the sequenced sample was PBMCs, taken before TCRalphabeta/CD19-depleted stem cell transplant. Every receptor here comes from a girl aged 2-15 years with congenital amegakaryocytic thrombocytopenia, due to receive a stem cell transplant.

This clonotype was seen only a few times. This chain uses TRBV15 with TRBJ1-5; D not resolved. Trimming cost V 3 bases and J 3 bases, with 3 bases left between them. This CDR3 is built from 12 residues. Per germline, CDR1 LNHNV and CDR2 YYDKDF (reference sequence). For the CDR3, the DNA is TGTGCCACCAGCAGCTACAATCAGCCCCAGCATTTT. Translating gives CATSSYNQPQHF.

This clonotype was seen many times. DNA for the CDR3: TGCAGCGTTGTTAGACTATACAATGAGCAGTTCTTC. It yields the protein CSVVRLYNEQFF. The chain uses TRBV29-1 and TRBJ2-1; D might be TRBD2 (5 bases). The V and J ends lost 4 bases and 4 bases respectively, with 8 bases between them. The CDR3 runs 12 residues. CDR1 is SQVTM and CDR2 is ANQGSEA in the germline V gene.

The chain uses TRBV4-1 and TRBJ2-4, with 13 bases identical to TRBD2. The CDR3 runs to 15 residues. Germline-derived CDR1 and CDR2 are MGHRA and YSYEKL. V shed 5 bases, J shed 7 bases, and the junction held 5 bases outside the gene matches. The CDR3 bases are TGCGCCAGCAGCTTTGGGACTAGCGGGATGAACATTCAGTACTTC. Protein sequence: CASSFGTSGMNIQYF.

This clonotype was counted a few times. The gene calls are TRBV5-1 and TRBJ2-1, with 8 nucleotides matching TRBD1. Germline V gene lookup returns CDR1 SGHRS and CDR2 YFSETQ. The CDR3 covers 16 residues. V gave up 4 bases and J gave up 7 bases; unmatched junction bases: 13. The chain's CDR3 is CASSTEGGQGLNEQFF. The CDR3 region has the DNA TGCGCCAGCAGCACGGAAGGTGGACAGGGTTTGAATGAGCAGTTCTTC. Variable domain in full (rest from reference TRBV5-1 and TRBJ2-1): KAGVTQTPRYLIKTRGQQVTLSCSPISGHRSVSWYQQTPGQGLQFLFEYFSETQRNKGNFPGRFSGRQFSNSRSEMNVSTLELGDSALYLCASSTEGGQGLNEQFFGPGTRLTVL.

This clonotype was picked up a small number of times. This sequence joins TRBV5-1 and TRBJ2-2, with TRBD2 identical over 10 bases. V trimming: 2 bases; J trimming: 6 bases; junction bases outside the gene matches: 13. This CDR3 contains 18 residues. The germline V gene has CDR1 SGHRS and CDR2 YFSETQ. The DNA of the CDR3 is TGCGCCAGCAGCTTTCCTAGCGGGAGCCTGAGGTACGCCGGGGAGCTGTTTTTT. Its protein product is CASSFPSGSLRYAGELFF.

This clonotype appeared a few times. The chain uses TRBV2 and TRBJ2-7; tentative D call: TRBD1 (5 bases). The germline CDR1 and CDR2 sequences are SNHLY and FYNNEI. With 5 bases removed from V and 2 bases from J, the gap between germline ends came to 16 bases. The CDR3 runs 15 residues. The CDR3 nucleotides are TGTGCCAGCAGTAGGTTGACAGTTCTACCCTACGAGCAGTACTTC. Amino acid sequence: CASSRLTVLPYEQYF.

The V call is TRBV7-8, the J call TRBJ2-7, with 8 bases that match TRBD1. The germline V gene encodes CDR1 SGHVS and CDR2 FQNEAQ. The junction had 12 bases not matched to a gene; V was cut back by 1 base and J by 1 base. This CDR3 has 18 amino acids. Here the CDR3 reads CASSLVSIGTGGSYEQYF. In nucleotides, the CDR3 is TGTGCCAGCAGCTTAGTTAGTATAGGGACAGGAGGTTCCTACGAGCAGTACTTC.

For this clonotype: This may come from a read error, since a much larger clone is one base off. The genes are TRBV12-3 or TRBV12-4 and TRBJ1-5; D uncertain. Deletions cut 3 bases from V and 3 bases from J, with 6 bases between. The CDR3 is made up of 13 amino acids. The CDR3 DNA is TGTGCCAGCAGTTTCCCAGACAATCAGCCCCAGCATTTT. It specifies CASSFPDNQPQHF.

This clonotype was seen many times. This chain connects TRBV5-1 to TRBJ1-2; 8 nucleotides agree with TRBD1. This CDR3 contains 14 residues. Germline CDR1 and CDR2: SGHRS and YFSETQ. V trimming: 4 bases; J trimming: 3 bases; junction bases outside the gene matches: 5. The CDR3: CASSPTGADYGYTF. The CDR3, as DNA: TGCGCCAGCAGCCCGACAGGGGCAGACTATGGCTACACCTTC.

This clonotype appeared many times. This chain uses TRBV20-1 with TRBJ2-1; 8 bases match TRBD2. This CDR3 region has 16 residues. CDR1 is DFQATT, CDR2 SNEGSKA, per germline (reference sequence). V lost 0 bases and J lost 3; bases outside the gene matches: 7. This CDR3 reads CSARDVHGRGYNEQFF. The CDR3 DNA reads as TGCAGTGCTAGAGATGTCCACGGGAGGGGCTACAATGAGCAGTTCTTC.

This clonotype was found a few times. The rearrangement joins TRBV19 to TRBJ2-5, with D hard to call. The CDR3 runs to 11 residues. CDR1 LNHDA and CDR2 SQIVND come from the germline V gene (reference sequence). V shed 3 bases and J shed 5 bases, with 4 bases lying between them. The CDR3 loop is CASSMKETQYF. The CDR3 DNA reads TGTGCCAGTAGTATGAAGGAGACCCAGTACTTC.

This clonotype was counted only a few times. V and J are TRBV3-1 and TRBJ1-5; weak D call: TRBD1 (5 bases). Trimming stripped 5 bases from V and 3 bases from J, with 11 bases between. The germline CDR1 and CDR2 sequences are LGHDT and YNNKEL (reference sequence). The CDR3 runs 14 residues. This chain's CDR3 is CASSSGLLNQPQHF. CDR3 DNA: TGTGCCAGCAGCTCGGGACTGCTCAATCAGCCCCAGCATTTT.

V usage is TRBV5-1 and J usage is TRBJ2-1; 14 bases are a match to TRBD2. The CDR3 is made up of 17 amino acids. V lost 0 bases to trimming and J lost 5 bases; unmatched junction nucleotides: 4. The germline gives CDR1 SGHRS, CDR2 YFSETQ. The CDR3 loop reads CASSLAPGLAGDNEQFF. CDR3 DNA: TGCGCCAGCAGCTTGGCACCGGGACTAGCGGGAGACAATGAGCAGTTCTTC.

This clonotype was seen more than once but under ten times. This chain joins TRBV12-3 or TRBV12-4 and TRBJ1-2; no clear D. V dropped 8 bases and J dropped 1 base, with 14 bases sitting between them. The CDR3 runs to 14 residues. CDR3 sequence (DNA): TGTGCCAGCCGCAGGACTAACGATAACTATGGCTACACCTTC. Translating gives CASRRTNDNYGYTF.

This clonotype has ten or more counts. This chain connects TRBV28 to TRBJ2-4; TRBD2 agrees at 7 bases. After removal of 4 bases from V and 7 bases from J, the junction contained 7 bases not matched to a gene. The CDR3 runs to 14 residues. Germline V gene sequence: CDR1 MDHEN, CDR2 SYDVKM. CDR3 amino acids: CASSSPGLPNIQYF. As DNA, the CDR3 is TGTGCCAGCAGTTCCCCGGGACTACCTAACATTCAGTACTTC.

This clonotype turned up a few times. The chain employs TRBV2 and TRBJ1-2, with TRBD1 matching over 9 bases. The CDR3 has 14 residues. Germline V CDR1 and CDR2: SNHLY, FYNNEI. Trimming removed 9 bases from V and 8 bases from J; junction bases left unmatched: 13. The CDR3 protein is CASLSDRGFIGYTF. The CDR3 DNA reads TGTGCCAGTCTTTCCGACAGGGGGTTTATAGGCTACACCTTC.

The chain employs TRBV10-3 and TRBJ2-1; 16 bases line up with TRBD2. Germline V gives CDR1 ENHRY, CDR2 SYGVKD. J was trimmed by 2 bases and V by 3 bases; bases with no gene match: 4. The CDR3 is 18 residues long. CDR3 amino acids: CAISDGTSGRAPYNEQFF. The CDR3 bases are TGTGCCATCAGTGACGGGACTAGCGGGAGGGCCCCCTACAATGAGCAGTTCTTC.